There are a few counts of the clone carrying this TCR beta chain. Its cognate antigen is unknown. TCRdb re-derived calls from the 5' RACE reads in MiXCR, one entry per CDR3 protein. The sample consists of hundreds of thousands of distinct CDR3 sequences, roughly 20% of them appearing once. The data originate from a study of T-cell memory formation after mild COVID-19. Study-wide background: TCR clusters largely stayed donor specific. Broader study findings: Contracting CD4+ clones sat mainly in CM and EM; CD8+ in EMRA. Pre-infection memory showed some responding clones, and this suggested that cross-reactive memory joined. Clones shrinking between day 15 and 85 showed a balanced CD4/CD8 split, and those that grew later tilted toward CD4+.

The CDR3 loop spans 17 amino acids. The germline V gene has CDR1 KGHDR and CDR2 SFDVKD. V was pared by 3 bases and J by 8 bases, with 21 bases between. This chain uses TRBV24-1 with TRBJ1-4; D is perhaps TRBD1 (6 bases). The sequence was obtained from an adult woman who had mild COVID-19 (a few samples of this study predate the infection). Cell type and time point are not known. The sample consisted of PBMCs or a T cell subset sorted from them (not recorded which). CDR3 amino acids: CATSDPSYGTSKEKLFF. DNA for the CDR3: TGTGCCACCAGTGATCCGAGTTACGGGACAAGTAAGGAAAAACTGTTTTTT.